One and the same sample provided the 22 T cell receptor beta chains below, sequenced in a study of blood T cell repertoires in COVID-19. Sequencing used immunoSEQ multiplex PCR; TCRdb keeps in-frame clones, though not all of them. The data hold under 300,000 clones, with just under 90% observed a single time. What was sequenced was PBMCs or T cells enriched from blood (not recorded which). These receptor sequences come from a woman aged 55-69 years who had recovered from COVID-19.

This clone was seen only once. The chain employs TRBV28 and TRBJ1-2, with 9 bases fitting TRBD1. Germline V gene sequence: CDR1 MDHEN, CDR2 SYDVKM. J gave up 8 bases and V 3 bases, and 13 bases lay outside the gene matches. The length of the CDR3 is 16 residues. The CDR3 nucleotides read TGTGCCAGCAGTTTCCTAACTCCGGGACAGGGAAACGGCTACACCTTC. Its protein product is CASSFLTPGQGNGYTF.

V gene TRBV27 combines with J gene TRBJ1-1, with no clear D. Germline V gives CDR1 MNHEY, CDR2 SMNVEV (reference sequence). The CDR3 runs to 14 residues. Between the trimmed V and J ends, which lost 5 bases and 0 bases, there was a span of 10 bases. CDR3 sequence: CASSPWAMNTEAFF. In nucleotides, the CDR3 is TGTGCCAGCAGTCCCTGGGCTATGAACACTGAAGCTTTCTTT.

In its sample, this clone was seen a few times. V is TRBV24-1 and J is TRBJ1-1, with 8 positions matching TRBD1. V lost 6 bases to trimming and J lost 6 bases; unmatched junction nucleotides: 5. CDR1 KGHDR and CDR2 SFDVKD come from the germline V gene. This CDR3 has 13 amino acids. The CDR3 sequence is CATSQGAKAEAFF. DNA of the CDR3: TGTGCCACCAGTCAGGGGGCGAAAGCTGAAGCTTTCTTT.

This chain connects TRBV28 to TRBJ2-4; a weak D match, TRBD2 (5 bases). CDR3 length: 14 residues. The germline V gene encodes CDR1 MDHEN and CDR2 SYDVKM. Trimming shortened V by 6 bases and J by 6 bases, and 15 bases separated the two germline ends. As DNA, the CDR3 is TGTGCCAGCAGCCCCCTGAGGGCATTAAACATTCAGTACTTC. Translation gives CASSPLRALNIQYF.

This sequence joins TRBV29-1 and TRBJ2-2; no firm D call. Germline V lookup: CDR1 SQVTM, CDR2 ANQGSEA. V shed 5 bases and J shed 0 bases, with 16 bases lying between them. The CDR3 contains 16 residues. DNA of the CDR3: TGCAGCGTTCTCTGGGCTCGACCTCCGAACACCGGGGAGCTGTTTTTT. It translates to CSVLWARPPNTGELFF.

CDR3: CASSQDWGDSGYTF. CDR3 nucleotide sequence: TGCGCCAGCAGCCAAGATTGGGGGGACTCTGGCTACACCTTC. The V and J genes are TRBV4-1 and TRBJ1-2; tentative D call: TRBD1 (5 bases). Trimming took 0 bases from V and 7 from J, leaving 12 bases between them. This CDR3 has 14 amino acids. Germline values: CDR1 MGHRA, CDR2 YSYEKL.

The chain recombines TRBV12-3 or TRBV12-4 with TRBJ2-1; D unresolved. This CDR3 has 13 amino acids. The V end lost 3 bases, the J end lost 9 bases, and 12 bases lay between the germline ends. The DNA for the CDR3 is TGTGCCAGCAGTTTTAGTGTGGTCGGTGAGCAGTTCTTC. Translated, it gives CASSFSVVGEQFF.

V usage is TRBV7-2 and J usage is TRBJ2-3, with 11 bases fitting TRBD2. CDR1 and CDR2 from the germline V gene are SGHTA and FQGNSA. The ends lost 5 bases at V and 0 bases at J; junction bases unmatched: 10. The CDR3 totals 18 residues. The CDR3 region has the DNA TGTGCCAGCAGCCCCCGTTCAGGGACTAGCGGTAGCACAGATACGCAGTATTTT. It yields the protein CASSPRSGTSGSTDTQYF. The variable domain in full, completed from reference TRBV7-2 and TRBJ2-3, reads GAGVSQSPSNKVTEKGKDVELRCDPISGHTALYWYRQSLGQGLEFLIYFQGNSAPDKSGLPSDRFSAERTGGSVSTLTIQRTQQEDSAVYLCASSPRSGTSGSTDTQYFGPGTRLTVL.

CDR3 DNA: TGTGCCAGCAGTCCGACAGGGTTCAATGAGCAGTTCTTC. It codes for CASSPTGFNEQFF. This chain links TRBV28 with TRBJ2-1; TRBD1 agrees at 7 bases. The germline gives CDR1 MDHEN, CDR2 SYDVKM. J was trimmed by 6 bases and V by 5 bases; bases with no gene match: 4. CDR3 size: 13 residues. The full variable domain, completed using reference TRBV28 and TRBJ2-1, is DVKVTQSSRYLVKRTGEKVFLECVQDMDHENMFWYRQDPGLGLRLIYFSYDVKMKEKGDIPEGYSVSREKKERFSLILESASTNQTSMYLCASSPTGFNEQFFGPGTRLTVL.

The rearrangement joins TRBV3-1 (or the pseudogene TRBV3-2) to TRBJ2-1; D is unresolved. Trimming removed 4 bases from V and 5 bases from J, with 3 bases in between. Per germline, CDR1 LGHDT and CDR2 YNNKEL (reference sequence). The CDR3 has 11 residues. The CDR3 sequence: CASSRNNEQFF. Written as DNA, the CDR3 is TGTGCCAGCAGCCGTAACAATGAGCAGTTCTTC.

As DNA, the CDR3 is TGCGCCAGCAGCTTCGGGAGCGACTATGGCTACACCTTC. This sequence encodes CASSFGSDYGYTF. The rearrangement joins TRBV5-1 to TRBJ1-2; D is ambiguous. Germline CDR1 and CDR2: SGHRS and YFSETQ. This CDR3 is 13 amino acids long. Trimming shortened V by 2 bases and J by 3 bases, and 8 bases separated the two germline ends. The whole variable domain, filled in from reference TRBV5-1 and TRBJ1-2, reads KAGVTQTPRYLIKTRGQQVTLSCSPISGHRSVSWYQQTPGQGLQFLFEYFSETQRNKGNFPGRFSGRQFSNSRSEMNVSTLELGDSALYLCASSFGSDYGYTFGSGTRLTVV.

The gene calls are TRBV19 and TRBJ2-7; 13 positions agree with TRBD2. V dropped 6 bases and J dropped 5; count of bases not matched to a gene: 7. The CDR3 has 15 residues. Germline V gives CDR1 LNHDA, CDR2 SQIVND (reference sequence). CDR3 DNA: TGTGCCAGTAGAAGTACTAGCGGGAGGGCCAACGAGCAGTACTTC. Its translation: CASRSTSGRANEQYF.

The chain combines TRBV21-1 with TRBJ2-7; TRBD1 was called by the table and not checked on the DNA. TRBV21-1 is given as a pseudogene. This CDR3 is built from 16 residues. CDR3 sequence reads: CASSSYRQSSSYEQYF. The CDR3 coding sequence is TGTGCCAGCAGCTCTTACAGGCAATCAAGCTCCTACGAGCAGTACTTC.

V is TRBV9 and J is TRBJ2-6; 8 bases agree with TRBD1. CDR1 is SGDLS and CDR2 is YYNGEE in the germline V gene. J was trimmed by 0 bases and V by 0 bases; bases with no gene match: 5. The CDR3 loop spans 18 amino acids. The CDR3 reads CASSVGSGGFSGANVLTF. As DNA, the CDR3 is TGTGCCAGCAGCGTAGGGTCAGGGGGCTTCTCTGGGGCCAACGTCCTGACTTTC. Full variable domain (remainder filled in from reference TRBV9 and TRBJ2-6): DSGVTQTPKHLITATGQRVTLRCSPRSGDLSVYWYQQSLDQGLQFLIQYYNGEERAKGNILERFSAQQFPDLHSELNLSSLELGDSALYFCASSVGSGGFSGANVLTFGAGSRLTVL.

This rearrangement joins TRBV9 to TRBJ2-3; 7 bases are a match to TRBD2. The CDR3 covers 14 residues. The trim removed 1 base at V and 4 bases at J, leaving 3 bases unmatched. Germline V gene sequence: CDR1 SGDLS, CDR2 YYNGEE. CDR3 amino acids: CASSVYGGSDTQYF. The CDR3 DNA is TGTGCCAGCAGCGTATACGGGGGGTCAGATACGCAGTATTTT.

V gene TRBV7-8 combines with J gene TRBJ1-1; maybe TRBD1 (6 bases). The CDR3 consists of 14 residues. The V end lost 2 bases, the J end lost 7 bases, and 14 bases lay between the germline ends. Germline V gene lookup returns CDR1 SGHVS and CDR2 FQNEAQ. DNA of the CDR3: TGTGCCAGCAGCTTAAGGCAGGGGCTGGATGAAGCTTTCTTT. It yields the protein CASSLRQGLDEAFF. Full variable domain (remainder filled in from reference TRBV7-8 and TRBJ1-1): GAGVSQSPRYKVAKRGQDVALRCDPISGHVSLFWYQQALGQGPEFLTYFQNEAQLDKSGLPSDRFFAERPEGSVSTLKIQRTQQEDSAVYLCASSLRQGLDEAFFGQGTRLTVV.

The CDR3 DNA reads TGTGCCAGCAGGCCCGACAGTCACACTGAAGCTTTCTTT. As protein: CASRPDSHTEAFF. The V call is TRBV28, the J call TRBJ1-1; D perhaps matches TRBD1 (5 bases). The CDR3 spans 13 residues. With 6 bases removed from V and 3 bases from J, the gap between germline ends came to 11 bases. The germline V gene encodes CDR1 MDHEN and CDR2 SYDVKM.

The chain joins TRBV28 to TRBJ1-3; no reliable D call. Per germline, CDR1 MDHEN and CDR2 SYDVKM. V was cut by 6 bases and J by 1 base, with 13 bases left in between. CDR3 length: 15 residues. The CDR3 nucleotides read TGTGCCAGCAGACTCGTGGGCTTATCTGGAAACACCATATATTTT. This translates into CASRLVGLSGNTIYF.

The chain couples TRBV2 to TRBJ2-4; 12 bases align to TRBD2. Per the germline V gene, CDR1 is SNHLY and CDR2 is FYNNEI. This CDR3 spans 18 amino acids. The trim removed 6 bases at V and 13 bases at J, leaving 22 bases unmatched. Written as DNA, the CDR3 is TGTGCCAGCAGCCAAGCCTTGGCCGGACTAGCGGGGATCGAAAAACAGTACTTC. Translation gives CASSQALAGLAGIEKQYF.

The chain carries TRBV27 and TRBJ2-1, with a tentative D call TRBD1 (7 bases). V was shortened by 5 bases and J by 7 bases, with 12 bases between the two germline ends. This CDR3 has 13 residues. Germline V lookup: CDR1 MNHEY, CDR2 SMNVEV (reference sequence). The CDR3 sequence is CASSPGDRNEQFF. Written as DNA, the CDR3 is TGTGCCAGCAGTCCGGGGGACAGAAATGAGCAGTTCTTC.

V gene TRBV6-5 combines with J gene TRBJ2-1, with D possibly matching TRBD2 (6 bases). The CDR3 covers 15 residues. The germline gives CDR1 MNHEY, CDR2 SVGAGI. The V end lost 6 bases, the J end lost 2 bases, and 14 bases lay between the germline ends. CDR3 sequence reads: CASSPYGGAYNEQFF. DNA for the CDR3: TGTGCCAGCAGCCCCTACGGAGGGGCCTACAATGAGCAGTTCTTC.

The CDR3 nucleotides read TGTGCCTGGAGAAGGACAGGTAGTGAAGCTTTCTTT. Translated: CAWRRTGSEAFF. The chain is built from TRBV30 and TRBJ1-1; 7 nucleotides match TRBD1. The CDR3 runs to 12 residues. Trimming cost V 3 bases and J 7 bases; bases outside gene matches: 5. CDR1 is GTSNPN and CDR2 is SVGIG in the germline V gene (reference sequence).